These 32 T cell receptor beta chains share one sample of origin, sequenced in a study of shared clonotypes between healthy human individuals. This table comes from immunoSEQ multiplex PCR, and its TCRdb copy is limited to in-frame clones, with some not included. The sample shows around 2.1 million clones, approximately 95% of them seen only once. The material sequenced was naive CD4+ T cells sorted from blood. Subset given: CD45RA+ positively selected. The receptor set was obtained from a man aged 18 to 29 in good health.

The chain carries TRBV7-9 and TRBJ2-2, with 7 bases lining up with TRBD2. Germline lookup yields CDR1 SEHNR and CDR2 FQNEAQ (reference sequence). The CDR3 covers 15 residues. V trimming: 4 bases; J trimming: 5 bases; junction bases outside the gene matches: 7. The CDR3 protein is CASSSLAGETGELFF. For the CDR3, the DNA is TGTGCCAGCAGCTCCCTTGCGGGAGAGACCGGGGAGCTGTTTTTT.

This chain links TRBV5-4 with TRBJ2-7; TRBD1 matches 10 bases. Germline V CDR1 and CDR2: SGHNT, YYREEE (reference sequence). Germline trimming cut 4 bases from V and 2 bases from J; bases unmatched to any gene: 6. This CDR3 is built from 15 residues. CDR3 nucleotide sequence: TGTGCCAGCAGCGAAGGGACAGGGGCTACCTACGAGCAGTACTTC. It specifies CASSEGTGATYEQYF. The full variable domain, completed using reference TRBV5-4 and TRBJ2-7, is ETGVTQSPTHLIKTRGQQVTLRCSSQSGHNTVSWYQQALGQGPQFIFQYYREEENGRGNFPPRFSGLQFPNYSSELNVNALELDDSALYLCASSEGTGATYEQYFGPGTRLTVT.

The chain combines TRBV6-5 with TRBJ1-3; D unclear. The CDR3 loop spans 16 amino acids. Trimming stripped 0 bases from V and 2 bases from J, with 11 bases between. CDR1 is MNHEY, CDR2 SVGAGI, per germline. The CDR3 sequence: CASSYSEASTGNTIYF. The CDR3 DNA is TGTGCCAGCAGTTACTCGGAGGCATCAACTGGAAACACCATATATTTT.

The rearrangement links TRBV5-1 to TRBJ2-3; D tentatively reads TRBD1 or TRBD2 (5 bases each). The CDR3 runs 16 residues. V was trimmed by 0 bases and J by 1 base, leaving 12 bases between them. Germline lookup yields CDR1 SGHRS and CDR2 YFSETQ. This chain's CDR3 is CASSLGVATGTDTQYF. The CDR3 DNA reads TGCGCCAGCAGCTTGGGGGTAGCGACAGGCACAGATACGCAGTATTTT.

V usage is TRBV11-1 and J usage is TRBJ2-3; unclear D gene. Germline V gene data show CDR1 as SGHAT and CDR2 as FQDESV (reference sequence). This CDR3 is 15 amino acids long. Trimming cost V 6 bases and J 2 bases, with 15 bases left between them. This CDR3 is CASRNSGDPTDTQYF. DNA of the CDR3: TGTGCCAGCAGGAACAGTGGGGATCCCACAGATACGCAGTATTTT.

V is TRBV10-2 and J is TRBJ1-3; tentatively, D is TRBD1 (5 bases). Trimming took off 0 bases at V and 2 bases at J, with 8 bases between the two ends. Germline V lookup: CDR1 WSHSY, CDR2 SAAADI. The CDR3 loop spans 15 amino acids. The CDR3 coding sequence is TGCGCCAGCAGTGAGTCGGGGGGGGCTGGAAACACCATATATTTT. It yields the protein CASSESGGAGNTIYF.

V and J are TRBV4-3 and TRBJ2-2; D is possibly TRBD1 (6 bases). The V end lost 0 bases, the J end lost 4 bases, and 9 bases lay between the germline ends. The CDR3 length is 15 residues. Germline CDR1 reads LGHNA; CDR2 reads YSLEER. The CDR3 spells CASSQDFRGTGELFF. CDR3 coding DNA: TGCGCCAGCAGCCAAGATTTCAGGGGCACCGGGGAGCTGTTTTTT.

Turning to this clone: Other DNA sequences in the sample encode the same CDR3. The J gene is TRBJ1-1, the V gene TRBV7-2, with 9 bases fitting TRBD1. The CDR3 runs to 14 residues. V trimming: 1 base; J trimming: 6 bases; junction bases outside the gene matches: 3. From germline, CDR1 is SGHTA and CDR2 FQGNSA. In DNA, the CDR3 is TGTGCCAGCAGCTTAGGGGGACAGGGACCTGAAGCTTTCTTT. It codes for CASSLGGQGPEAFF.

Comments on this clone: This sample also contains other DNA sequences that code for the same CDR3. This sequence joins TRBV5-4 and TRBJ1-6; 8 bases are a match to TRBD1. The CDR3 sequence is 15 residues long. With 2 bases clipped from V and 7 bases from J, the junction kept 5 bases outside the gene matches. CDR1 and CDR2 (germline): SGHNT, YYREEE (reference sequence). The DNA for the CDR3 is TGTGCCAGCAGCTTACCCGGACAGGGCAATTCACCCCTCCACTTT. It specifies CASSLPGQGNSPLHF.

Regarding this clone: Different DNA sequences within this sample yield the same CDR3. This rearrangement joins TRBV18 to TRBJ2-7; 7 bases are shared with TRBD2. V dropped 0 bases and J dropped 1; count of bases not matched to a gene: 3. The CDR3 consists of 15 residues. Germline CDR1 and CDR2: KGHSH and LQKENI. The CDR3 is CASSPPGGSSYEQYF. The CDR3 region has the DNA TGTGCCAGCTCACCACCAGGCGGGAGTTCCTACGAGCAGTACTTC.

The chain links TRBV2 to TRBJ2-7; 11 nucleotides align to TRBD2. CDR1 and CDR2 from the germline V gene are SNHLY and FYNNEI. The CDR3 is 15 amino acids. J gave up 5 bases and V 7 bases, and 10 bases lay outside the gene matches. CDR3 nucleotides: TGTGCCAGCACCCCGACCCTGACTAGCGGGAACGAGCAGTACTTC. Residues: CASTPTLTSGNEQYF.

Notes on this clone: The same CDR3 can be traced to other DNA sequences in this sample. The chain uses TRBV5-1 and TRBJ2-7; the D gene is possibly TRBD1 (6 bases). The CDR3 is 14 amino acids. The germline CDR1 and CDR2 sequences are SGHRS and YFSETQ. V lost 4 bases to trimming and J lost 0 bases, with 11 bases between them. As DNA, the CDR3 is TGCGCCAGCAGCCTAGGGGGTTCCTCCTACGAGCAGTACTTC. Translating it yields CASSLGGSSYEQYF.

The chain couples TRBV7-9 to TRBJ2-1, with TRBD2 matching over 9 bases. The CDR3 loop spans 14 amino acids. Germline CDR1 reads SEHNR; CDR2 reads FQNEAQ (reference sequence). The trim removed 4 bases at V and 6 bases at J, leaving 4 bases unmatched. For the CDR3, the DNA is TGTGCCAGCAGCTCATATAGCGGGAGCAATGAGCAGTTCTTC. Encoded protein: CASSSYSGSNEQFF.

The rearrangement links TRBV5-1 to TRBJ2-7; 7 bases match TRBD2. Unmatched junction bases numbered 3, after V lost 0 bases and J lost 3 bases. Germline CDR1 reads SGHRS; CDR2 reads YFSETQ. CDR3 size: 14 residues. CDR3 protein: CASSLVASGYEQYF. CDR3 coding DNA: TGCGCCAGCAGCTTGGTGGCTAGCGGCTACGAGCAGTACTTC.

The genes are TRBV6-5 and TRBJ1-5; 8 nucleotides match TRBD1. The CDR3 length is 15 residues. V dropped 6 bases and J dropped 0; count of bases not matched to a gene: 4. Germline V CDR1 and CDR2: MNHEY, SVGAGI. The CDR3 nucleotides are TGTGCCAGCAGCACGGACAGGGTTAGCAATCAGCCCCAGCATTTT. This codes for CASSTDRVSNQPQHF.

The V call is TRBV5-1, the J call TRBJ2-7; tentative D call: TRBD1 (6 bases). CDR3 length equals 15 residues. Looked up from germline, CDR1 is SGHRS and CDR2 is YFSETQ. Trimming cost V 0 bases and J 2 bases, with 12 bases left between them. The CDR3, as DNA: TGCGCCAGCAGCTTGGCCGATGGGGGCCCCTACGAGCAGTACTTC. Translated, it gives CASSLADGGPYEQYF. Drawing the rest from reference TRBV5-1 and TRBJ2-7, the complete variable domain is KAGVTQTPRYLIKTRGQQVTLSCSPISGHRSVSWYQQTPGQGLQFLFEYFSETQRNKGNFPGRFSGRQFSNSRSEMNVSTLELGDSALYLCASSLADGGPYEQYFGPGTRLTVT.

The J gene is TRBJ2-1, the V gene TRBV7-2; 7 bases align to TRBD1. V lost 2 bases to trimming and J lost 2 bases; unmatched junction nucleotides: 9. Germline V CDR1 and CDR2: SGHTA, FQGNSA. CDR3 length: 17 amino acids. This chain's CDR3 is CASSLRRGGQAYNEQFF. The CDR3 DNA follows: TGTGCCAGCAGCTTACGACGGGGTGGACAGGCCTACAATGAGCAGTTCTTC.

The CDR3 bases are TGTGCCAGCAGCTCCGGGGGGAATGAGCAGTTCTTC. Amino acids: CASSSGGNEQFF. The rearrangement uses TRBV11-3 and TRBJ2-1, with 7 positions matching TRBD2. The V gene's germline CDR1 is SGHNT and CDR2 YENEEA. The CDR3 contains 12 residues. With 4 bases clipped from V and 7 bases from J, the junction kept 1 base outside the gene matches. Full variable domain (rest looked up from reference TRBV11-3 and TRBJ2-1): EAGVVQSPRYKIIEKKQPVAFWCNPISGHNTLYWYLQNLGQGPELLIRYENEEAVDDSQLPKDRFSAERLKGVDSTLKIQPAELGDSAVYLCASSSGGNEQFFGPGTRLTVL.

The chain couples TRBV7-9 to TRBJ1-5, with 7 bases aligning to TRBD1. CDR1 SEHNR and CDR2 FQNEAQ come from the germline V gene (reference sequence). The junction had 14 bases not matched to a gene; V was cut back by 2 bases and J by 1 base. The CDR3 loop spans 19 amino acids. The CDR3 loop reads CASSLIGDREGVSNQPQHF. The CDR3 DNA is TGTGCCAGCAGCTTAATTGGTGACAGGGAGGGGGTGAGCAATCAGCCCCAGCATTTT.

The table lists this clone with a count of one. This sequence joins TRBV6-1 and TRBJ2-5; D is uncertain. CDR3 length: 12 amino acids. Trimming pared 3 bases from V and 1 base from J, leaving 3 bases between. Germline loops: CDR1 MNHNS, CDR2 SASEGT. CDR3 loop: CASSESQETQYF. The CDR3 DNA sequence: TGTGCCAGCAGTGAGAGCCAAGAGACCCAGTACTTC.

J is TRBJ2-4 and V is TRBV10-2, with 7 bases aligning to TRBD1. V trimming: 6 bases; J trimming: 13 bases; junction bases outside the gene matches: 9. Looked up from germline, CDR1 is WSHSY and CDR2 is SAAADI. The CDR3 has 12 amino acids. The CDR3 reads CASSRTGTSQYF. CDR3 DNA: TGCGCCAGCAGCAGGACAGGAACAAGCCAGTACTTC.

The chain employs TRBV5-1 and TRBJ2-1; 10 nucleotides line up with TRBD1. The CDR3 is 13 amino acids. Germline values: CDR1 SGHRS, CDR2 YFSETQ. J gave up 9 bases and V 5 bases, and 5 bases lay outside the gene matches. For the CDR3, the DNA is TGCGCCAGCAGAACCGGGACAGGGGTTGAGCAGTTCTTC. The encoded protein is CASRTGTGVEQFF.

The CDR3 protein is CASRLTSGTVNTEAFF. CDR3 bases: TGCGCCAGCCGCCTCACATCCGGGACGGTGAACACTGAAGCTTTCTTT. The V call is TRBV5-1, the J call TRBJ1-1, with D possibly matching TRBD1 (5 bases). V lost 7 bases, J lost 0 bases, and 19 bases lay in between. Germline V gives CDR1 SGHRS, CDR2 YFSETQ. There are 16 residues in the CDR3. The full variable domain, its missing parts supplied by reference TRBV5-1 and TRBJ1-1, is KAGVTQTPRYLIKTRGQQVTLSCSPISGHRSVSWYQQTPGQGLQFLFEYFSETQRNKGNFPGRFSGRQFSNSRSEMNVSTLELGDSALYLCASRLTSGTVNTEAFFGQGTRLTVV.

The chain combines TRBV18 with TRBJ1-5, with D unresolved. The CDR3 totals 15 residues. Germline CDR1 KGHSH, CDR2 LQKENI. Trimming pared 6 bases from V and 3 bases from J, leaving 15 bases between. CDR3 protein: CASSLDGPFNQPQHF. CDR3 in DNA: TGTGCCAGCTCTCTGGACGGGCCGTTCAATCAGCCCCAGCATTTT.

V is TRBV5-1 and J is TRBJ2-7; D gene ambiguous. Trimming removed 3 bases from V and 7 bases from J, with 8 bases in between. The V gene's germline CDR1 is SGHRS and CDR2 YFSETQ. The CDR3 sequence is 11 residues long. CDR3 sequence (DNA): TGCGCCAGCAGCTCCGTTAATGAGCAGTACTTC. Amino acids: CASSSVNEQYF.

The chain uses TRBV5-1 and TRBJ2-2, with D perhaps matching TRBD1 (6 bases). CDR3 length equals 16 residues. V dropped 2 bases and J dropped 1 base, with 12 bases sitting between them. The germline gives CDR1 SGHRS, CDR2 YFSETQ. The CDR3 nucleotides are TGCGCCAGCAGCTTCACGTCGACAGGGAACACCGGGGAGCTGTTTTTT. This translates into CASSFTSTGNTGELFF.

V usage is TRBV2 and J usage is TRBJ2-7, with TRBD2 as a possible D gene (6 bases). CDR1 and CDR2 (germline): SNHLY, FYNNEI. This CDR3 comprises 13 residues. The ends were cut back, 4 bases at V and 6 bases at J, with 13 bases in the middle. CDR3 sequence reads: CASSASAAGEQYF. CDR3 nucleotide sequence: TGTGCCAGCAGTGCATCAGCAGCGGGCGAGCAGTACTTC.

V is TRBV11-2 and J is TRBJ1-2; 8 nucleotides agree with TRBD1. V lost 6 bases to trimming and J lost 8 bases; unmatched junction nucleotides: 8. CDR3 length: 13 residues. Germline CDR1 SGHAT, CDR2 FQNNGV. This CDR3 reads CASRRTGGRGYTF. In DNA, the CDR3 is TGTGCCAGCAGGAGAACAGGGGGGAGGGGCTACACCTTC.

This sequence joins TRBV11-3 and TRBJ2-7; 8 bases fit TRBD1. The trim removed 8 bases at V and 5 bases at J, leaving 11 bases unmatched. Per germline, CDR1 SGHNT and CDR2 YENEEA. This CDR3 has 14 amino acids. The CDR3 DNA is TGTGCCAGCGGAACCGGGACAGGCCCCGACGAGCAGTACTTC. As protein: CASGTGTGPDEQYF. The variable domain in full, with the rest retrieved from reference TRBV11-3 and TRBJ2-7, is EAGVVQSPRYKIIEKKQPVAFWCNPISGHNTLYWYLQNLGQGPELLIRYENEEAVDDSQLPKDRFSAERLKGVDSTLKIQPAELGDSAVYLCASGTGTGPDEQYFGPGTRLTVT.

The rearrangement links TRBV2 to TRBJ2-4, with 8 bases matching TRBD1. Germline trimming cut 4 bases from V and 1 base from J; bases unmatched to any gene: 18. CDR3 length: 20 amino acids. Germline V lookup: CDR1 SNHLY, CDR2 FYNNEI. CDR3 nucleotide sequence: TGTGCCAGCAGTGTTAGGACAGGGAAGGGAGCAGTGCTGGCCAAAAACATTCAGTACTTC. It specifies CASSVRTGKGAVLAKNIQYF.

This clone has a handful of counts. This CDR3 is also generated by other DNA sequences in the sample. CDR3 DNA sequence: TGTGCCTGGAGTGTAAGAAAGAACACTGAAGCTTTCTTT. It yields the protein CAWSVRKNTEAFF. The gene calls are TRBV30 and TRBJ1-1; D call uncertain. Germline V gives CDR1 GTSNPN, CDR2 SVGIG (reference sequence). Trimming cost V 0 bases and J 1 base, with 6 bases left between them. The CDR3 is made up of 13 amino acids. Using reference TRBV30 and TRBJ1-1 for the parts outside the CDR3, the full variable domain is SQTIHQWPATLVQPVGSPLSLECTVEGTSNPNLYWYRQAAGRGLQLLFYSVGIGQISSEVPQNLSASRPQDRQFILSSKKLLLSDSGFYLCAWSVRKNTEAFFGQGTRLTVV.

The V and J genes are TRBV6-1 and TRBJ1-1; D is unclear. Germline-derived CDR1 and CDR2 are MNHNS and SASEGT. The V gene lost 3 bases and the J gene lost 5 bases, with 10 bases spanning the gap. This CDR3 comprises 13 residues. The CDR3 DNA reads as TGTGCCAGCAGTGATCGGAGACGGACTGAAGCTTTCTTT. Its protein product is CASSDRRRTEAFF.